This entry concerns a single T cell receptor (beta chain). This entry is derived from a study of cytomegalovirus exposure and HLA in healthy donors. Libraries were prepared by immunoSEQ multiplex PCR; TCRdb keeps only in-frame clonotypes and omits some of them. Counted here are roughly 300,000 clones, 86% occurring once; the ten biggest clones make up about 0.91%. The ends lost 2 bases at V and 2 bases at J; junction bases unmatched: 6. This CDR3 is built from 16 residues. The germline V gene encodes CDR1 MNHEY and CDR2 SMNVEV (reference sequence). It was the 120-subject validation cohort, separate from the approximately 680-subject first cohort, to which the donors belonged.

This sequence originates from a woman younger than 35 in good health and CMV-seronegative. The chain combines TRBV27 with TRBJ2-7; 10 bases align to TRBD1. Sequenced: PBMCs. The CDR3 nucleotides read TGTGCCAGCAGTTTAATCGGGACAGGGGCAGCCTACGAGCAGTACTTC. Residues: CASSLIGTGAAYEQYF.